A selection of T cell receptor beta chains follows, all from one sample in a study of human T cells and chemical hapten exposure. TCRdb reanalysed the RACE reads using MiXCR and keeps one entry per CDR3 protein. This sample has about 340,000 distinct CDR3 sequences, with roughly 6.9% found just once. The material sequenced was whole blood, taken in connection with sensitization to the hapten diphenylcyclopropenone (DPC). These receptors were collected from a woman aged 18-29 years with alopecia areata. Some clones in this sample may be carry-over from other donors' samples. The CDR3 runs from the conserved cysteine through the conserved F or W. A D gene is named only where the DNA matches it firmly. Rows may omit the clone size; those that give it use once, few, many or a size class.

D,V,J,size,CDR3,DNA
-,TRBV6-5,TRBJ1-2,-,CASSYELGDLNYGYTF,TGTGCCAGCAGTTACGAACTAGGGGATTTGAACTATGGCTACACCTTC
TRBD2,TRBV7-2,TRBJ2-3,-,CASSLVMLAGGGIDTQYF,TGTGCCAGCAGCTTAGTTATGCTAGCGGGGGGCGGGATAGATACGCAGTATTTT
TRBD1,TRBV20-1,TRBJ2-2,few,CSAEDRGADTGELFF,TGCAGTGCCGAGGACAGGGGGGCGGACACCGGGGAGCTGTTTTTT
-,TRBV20-1,TRBJ1-3,-,CSAREQGSNAIYF,TGCAGTGCTAGAGAACAGGGCAGCAATGCCATATATTTT
-,TRBV10-3,TRBJ2-2,-,CAISEFETPTGELFF,TGTGCCATCAGTGAGTTCGAAACACCAACCGGGGAGCTGTTTTTT
-,TRBV20-1,TRBJ1-6,-,CSARDRGEHSPLHF,TGCAGTGCTAGAGATCGGGGAGAACATTCACCCCTCCACTTT
-,TRBV7-9,TRBJ1-6,few,CASSQPFGGTGDSPLHF,TGTGCCAGCAGCCAACCGTTCGGGGGAACGGGCGATTCACCCCTCCACTTT
-,TRBV18,TRBJ2-3,many,CASSPPTDYTDTQYF,TGTGCCAGCTCACCACCGACGGATTACACAGATACGCAGTATTTT
TRBD1,TRBV25-1,TRBJ2-6,few,CASTDRGGSGANVLTF,TGTGCCAGCACAGACAGGGGGGGCTCTGGGGCCAACGTCCTGACTTTC
-,TRBV6-2/TRBV6-3,TRBJ1-5,-,CASSRQSGQPQHF,TGTGCCAGCAGTCGACAGTCGGGTCAGCCCCAGCATTTT
TRBD1,TRBV29-1,TRBJ1-2,few,CSVRLPFQQGLTNYGYTF,TGCAGCGTGCGACTCCCATTTCAACAGGGGCTTACTAACTATGGCTACACCTTC
-,TRBV10-3,TRBJ1-2,-,CAISESTGAAYGYTF,TGTGCCATCAGTGAGTCGACGGGGGCCGCTTATGGCTACACCTTC
-,TRBV10-3,TRBJ2-6,-,CAISDTGANVLTF,TGTGCCATCAGTGACACTGGGGCCAACGTCCTGACTTTC
-,TRBV15,TRBJ2-1,-,CATSRGGGQNEQFF,TGTGCCACCAGCAGAGGCGGAGGGCAGAATGAGCAGTTCTTC
-,TRBV4-3,TRBJ1-3,few,CASSQDWGTRGGNTIYF,TGCGCCAGCAGCCAAGACTGGGGGACACGAGGAGGAAACACCATATATTTT
TRBD2,TRBV7-3,TRBJ2-2,-,CASSSQGLAWRGELFF,TGTGCCAGCAGCTCCCAGGGACTAGCGTGGAGGGGGGAGCTGTTTTTT
TRBD1,TRBV3-1,TRBJ1-2,many,CASSLGQDGYTF,TGTGCCAGCAGCCTAGGACAGGATGGCTACACCTTC
-,TRBV5-5,TRBJ1-4,-,CASRSHRNREKLFF,TGTGCCAGCAGGTCACACCGCAACAGGGAAAAACTGTTTTTT
TRBD1,TRBV12-3/TRBV12-4,TRBJ1-5,few,CASSNGQGPNQPQHF,TGTGCCAGCAGTAACGGACAGGGACCAAATCAGCCCCAGCATTTT
-,TRBV5-5,TRBJ1-2,few,CASSLEVSSYGYTF,TGTGCCAGCAGCTTGGAGGTCAGCTCATATGGCTACACCTTC
TRBD1,TRBV6-5,TRBJ1-5,few,CASSLTGTEPQHF,TGTGCCAGCAGCCTTACAGGGACAGAGCCCCAGCATTTT
-,TRBV4-3,TRBJ1-3,few,CASSFAGSGNTIYF,TGCGCCAGCAGCTTCGCCGGATCTGGAAACACCATATATTTT
-,TRBV25-1,TRBJ2-5,-,CASTPPTGLETQYF,TGTGCCAGCACCCCCCCCACAGGGCTCGAGACCCAGTACTTC
TRBD2,TRBV6-4,TRBJ2-2,few,CASSASGGDTGELFF,TGTGCCAGCAGTGCTAGCGGGGGGGACACCGGGGAGCTGTTTTTT
-,TRBV11-2,TRBJ2-1,-,CASSLSRVNEQFF,TGTGCCAGCAGCTTATCCCGCGTTAATGAGCAGTTCTTC
TRBD2,TRBV4-1,TRBJ2-2,-,CASSQVPGLAGELFF,TGCGCCAGCAGCCAAGTTCCAGGACTAGCCGGGGAGCTGTTTTTT